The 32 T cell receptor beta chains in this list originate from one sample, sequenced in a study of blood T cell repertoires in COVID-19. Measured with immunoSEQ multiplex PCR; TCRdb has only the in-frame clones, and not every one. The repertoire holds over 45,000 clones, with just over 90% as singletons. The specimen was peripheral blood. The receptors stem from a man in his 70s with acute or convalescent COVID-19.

Here the CDR3 DNA reads TGTGCCAGCAGTTTATACGGGGGGCCTGCCTACGAGCAGTACTTC. The encoded protein is CASSLYGGPAYEQYF. The V call is TRBV28, the J call TRBJ2-7; TRBD2 is a possible D gene (7 bases). Germline V gives CDR1 MDHEN, CDR2 SYDVKM. V gave up 1 base and J gave up 2 bases, with 12 bases separating them. CDR3 length equals 15 residues.

The CDR3 DNA sequence: TGTGCCAGCAGCTCCCCAAGGGGCGAAAAACTGTTTTTT. Translating it yields CASSSPRGEKLFF. The chain joins TRBV11-2 to TRBJ1-4; possibly TRBD1 for D (5 bases). Germline values: CDR1 SGHAT, CDR2 FQNNGV. V dropped 4 bases and J dropped 8 bases, with 11 bases sitting between them. The CDR3 is 13 amino acids.

DNA for the CDR3: TGTGCCAGCAGCTTTAGGACAGAAAATGAAAAACTGTTTTTT. It specifies CASSFRTENEKLFF. The rearrangement uses TRBV7-9 and TRBJ1-4; D perhaps matches TRBD1 (6 bases). V was pared by 3 bases and J by 5 bases, with 10 bases between. CDR3 length: 14 residues. Germline lookup yields CDR1 SEHNR and CDR2 FQNEAQ (reference sequence).

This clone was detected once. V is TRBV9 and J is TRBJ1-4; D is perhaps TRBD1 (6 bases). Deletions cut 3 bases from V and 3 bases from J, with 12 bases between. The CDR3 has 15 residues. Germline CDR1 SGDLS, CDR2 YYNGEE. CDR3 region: CASSARQAPNEKLFF. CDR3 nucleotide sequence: TGTGCCAGCAGCGCCCGACAGGCACCTAATGAAAAACTGTTTTTT.

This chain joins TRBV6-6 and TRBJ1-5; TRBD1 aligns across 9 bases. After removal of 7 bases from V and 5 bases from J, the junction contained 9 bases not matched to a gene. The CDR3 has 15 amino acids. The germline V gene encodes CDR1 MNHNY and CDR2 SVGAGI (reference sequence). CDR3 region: CASKGGQGKDQPQHF. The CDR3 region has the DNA TGTGCCAGCAAAGGCGGACAGGGGAAGGATCAGCCCCAGCATTTT.

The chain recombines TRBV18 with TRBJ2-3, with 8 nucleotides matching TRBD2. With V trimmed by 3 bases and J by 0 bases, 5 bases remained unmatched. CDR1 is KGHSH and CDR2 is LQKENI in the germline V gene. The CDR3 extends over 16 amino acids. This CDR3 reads CASSPRLASSTDTQYF. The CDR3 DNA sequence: TGTGCCAGCTCACCTCGACTAGCGTCTAGCACAGATACGCAGTATTTT.

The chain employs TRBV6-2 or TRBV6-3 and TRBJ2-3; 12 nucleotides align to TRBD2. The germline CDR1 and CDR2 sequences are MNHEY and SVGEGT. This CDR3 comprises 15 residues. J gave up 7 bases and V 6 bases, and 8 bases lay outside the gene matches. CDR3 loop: CASSPPLAGGYTQYF. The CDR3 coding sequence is TGTGCCAGCAGCCCCCCACTAGCGGGGGGATATACGCAGTATTTT.

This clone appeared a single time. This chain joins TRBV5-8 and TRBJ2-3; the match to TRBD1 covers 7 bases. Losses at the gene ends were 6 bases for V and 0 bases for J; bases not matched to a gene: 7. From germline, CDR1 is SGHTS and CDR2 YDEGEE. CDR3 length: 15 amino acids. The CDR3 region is CASNFGQVSTDTQYF. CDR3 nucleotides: TGTGCCAGCAACTTCGGACAGGTTAGCACAGATACGCAGTATTTT.

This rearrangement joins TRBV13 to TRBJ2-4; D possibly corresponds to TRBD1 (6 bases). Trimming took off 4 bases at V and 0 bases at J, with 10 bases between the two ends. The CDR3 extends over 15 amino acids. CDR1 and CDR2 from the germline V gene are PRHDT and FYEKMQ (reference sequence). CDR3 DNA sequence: TGTGCCAGCAGCTCACAGGACAGAGCCAAAAACATTCAGTACTTC. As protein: CASSSQDRAKNIQYF.

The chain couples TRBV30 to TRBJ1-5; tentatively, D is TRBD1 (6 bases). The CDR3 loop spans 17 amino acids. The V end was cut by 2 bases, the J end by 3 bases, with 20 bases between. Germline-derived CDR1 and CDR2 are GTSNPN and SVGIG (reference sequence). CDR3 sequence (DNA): TGTGCCTGGAGTCCGGGGACCGGGACACTACTCAATCAGCCCCAGCATTTT. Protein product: CAWSPGTGTLLNQPQHF.

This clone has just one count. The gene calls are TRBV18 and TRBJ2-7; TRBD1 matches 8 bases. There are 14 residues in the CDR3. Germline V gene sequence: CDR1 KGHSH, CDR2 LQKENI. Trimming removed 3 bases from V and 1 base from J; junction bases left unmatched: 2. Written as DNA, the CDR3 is TGTGCCAGCTCACCGGACAGGGAATCCTACGAGCAGTACTTC. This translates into CASSPDRESYEQYF.

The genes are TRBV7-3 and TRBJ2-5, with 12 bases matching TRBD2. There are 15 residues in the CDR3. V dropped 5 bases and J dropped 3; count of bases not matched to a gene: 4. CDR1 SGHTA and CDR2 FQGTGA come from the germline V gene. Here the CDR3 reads CASSRGLAGKETQYF. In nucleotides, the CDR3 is TGTGCCAGCAGCCGAGGACTAGCGGGGAAAGAGACCCAGTACTTC.

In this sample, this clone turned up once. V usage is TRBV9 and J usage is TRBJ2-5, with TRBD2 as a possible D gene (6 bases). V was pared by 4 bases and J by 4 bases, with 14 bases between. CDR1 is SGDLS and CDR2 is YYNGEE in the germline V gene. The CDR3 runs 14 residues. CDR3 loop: CASSPEDYLETQYF. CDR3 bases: TGTGCCAGCAGCCCGGAGGACTACCTAGAGACCCAGTACTTC.

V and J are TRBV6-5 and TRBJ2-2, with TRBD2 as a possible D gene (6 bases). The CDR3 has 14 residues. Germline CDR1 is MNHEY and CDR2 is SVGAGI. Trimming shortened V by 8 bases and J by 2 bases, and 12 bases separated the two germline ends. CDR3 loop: CASRRGTNTGELFF. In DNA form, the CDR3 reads TGTGCCAGCCGCCGGGGGACCAACACCGGGGAGCTGTTTTTT.

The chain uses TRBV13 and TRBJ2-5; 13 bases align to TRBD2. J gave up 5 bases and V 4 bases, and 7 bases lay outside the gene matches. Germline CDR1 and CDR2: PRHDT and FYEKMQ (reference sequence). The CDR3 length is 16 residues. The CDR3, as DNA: TGTGCCAGCAGCTCTACTAGCGGGGGGGCACGGGAGACCCAGTACTTC. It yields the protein CASSSTSGGARETQYF.

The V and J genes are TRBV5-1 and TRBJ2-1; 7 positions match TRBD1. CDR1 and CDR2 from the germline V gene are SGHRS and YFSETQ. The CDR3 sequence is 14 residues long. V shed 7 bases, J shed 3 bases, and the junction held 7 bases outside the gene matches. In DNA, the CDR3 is TGCGCCAGCGCCACAGGGGATCTCTACAATGAGCAGTTCTTC. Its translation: CASATGDLYNEQFF.

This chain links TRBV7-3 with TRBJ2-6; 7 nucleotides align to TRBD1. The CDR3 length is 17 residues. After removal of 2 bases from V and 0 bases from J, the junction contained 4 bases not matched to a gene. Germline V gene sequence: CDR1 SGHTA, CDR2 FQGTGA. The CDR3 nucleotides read TGTGCCAGCAGCTTAGTACAGGGGATCTCTGGGGCCAACGTCCTGACTTTC. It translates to CASSLVQGISGANVLTF. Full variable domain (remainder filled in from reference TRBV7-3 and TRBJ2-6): GAGVSQTPSNKVTEKGKYVELRCDPISGHTALYWYRQSLGQGPEFLIYFQGTGAADDSGLPNDRFFAVRPEGSVSTLKIQRTERGDSAVYLCASSLVQGISGANVLTFGAGSRLTVL.

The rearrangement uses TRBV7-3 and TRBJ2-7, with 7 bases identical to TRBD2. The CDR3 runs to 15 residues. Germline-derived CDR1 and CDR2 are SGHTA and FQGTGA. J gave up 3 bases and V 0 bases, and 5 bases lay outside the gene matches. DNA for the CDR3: TGTGCCAGCAGCTTAACGGGACGCGGGGGCTACGAGCAGTACTTC. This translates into CASSLTGRGGYEQYF.

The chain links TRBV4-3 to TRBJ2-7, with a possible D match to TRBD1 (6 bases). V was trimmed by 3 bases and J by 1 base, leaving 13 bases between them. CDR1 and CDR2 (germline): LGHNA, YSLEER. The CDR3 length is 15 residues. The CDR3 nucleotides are TGCGCCAGCAGCCAGGACAGCTCTACGTCCTACGAGCAGTACTTC. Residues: CASSQDSSTSYEQYF.

CDR3 amino acids: CASSVAGRDYEQYF. CDR3 DNA: TGTGCCAGCAGCGTAGCAGGCAGGGATTACGAGCAGTACTTC. The chain has TRBV9 and TRBJ2-7; TRBD1 is a possible D gene (5 bases). Germline CDR1 reads SGDLS; CDR2 reads YYNGEE. There are 14 residues in the CDR3. V was clipped by 0 bases and J by 4 bases, with 11 bases between them.

Written as DNA, the CDR3 is TGTGCCAGCAGCTTAGATGGACAGGGTCTAGACCAGCCCCAGCATTTT. Amino acids: CASSLDGQGLDQPQHF. V gene TRBV11-2 combines with J gene TRBJ1-5; 8 nucleotides agree with TRBD1. There are 16 residues in the CDR3. V shed 0 bases, J shed 7 bases, and the junction held 8 bases outside the gene matches. Per germline, CDR1 SGHAT and CDR2 FQNNGV.

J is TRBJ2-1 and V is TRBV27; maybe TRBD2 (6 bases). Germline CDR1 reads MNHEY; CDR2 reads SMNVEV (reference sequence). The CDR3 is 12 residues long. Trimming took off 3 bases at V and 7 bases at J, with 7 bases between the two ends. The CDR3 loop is CASSLEGNEQFF. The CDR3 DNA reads TGTGCCAGCAGTTTGGAGGGGAATGAGCAGTTCTTC.

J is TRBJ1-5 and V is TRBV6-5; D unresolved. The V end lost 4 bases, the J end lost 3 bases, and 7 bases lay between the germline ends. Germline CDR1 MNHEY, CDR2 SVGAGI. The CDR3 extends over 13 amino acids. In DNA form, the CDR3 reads TGTGCCAGCAGTTCCTACCTCAATCAGCCCCAGCATTTT. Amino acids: CASSSYLNQPQHF.

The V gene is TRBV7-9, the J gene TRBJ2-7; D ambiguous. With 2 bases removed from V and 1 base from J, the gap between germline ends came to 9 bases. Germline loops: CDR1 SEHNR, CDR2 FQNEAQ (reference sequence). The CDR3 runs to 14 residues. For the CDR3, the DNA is TGTGCCAGCAGCTTAATGGGCGATTCCTACGAGCAGTACTTC. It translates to CASSLMGDSYEQYF.

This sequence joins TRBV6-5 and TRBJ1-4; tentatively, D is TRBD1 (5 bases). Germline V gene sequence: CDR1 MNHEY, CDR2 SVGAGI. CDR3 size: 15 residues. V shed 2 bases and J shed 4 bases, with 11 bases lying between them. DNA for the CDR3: TGTGCCAGCAGTTACACGGGGGGTCGTAATGAAAAACTGTTTTTT. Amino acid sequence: CASSYTGGRNEKLFF.

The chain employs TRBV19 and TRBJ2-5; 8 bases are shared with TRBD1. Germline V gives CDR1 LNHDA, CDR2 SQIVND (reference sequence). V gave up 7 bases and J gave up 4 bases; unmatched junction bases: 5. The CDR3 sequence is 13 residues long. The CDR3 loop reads CASNRQGTETQYF. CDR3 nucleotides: TGTGCCAGTAATCGACAGGGGACAGAGACCCAGTACTTC.

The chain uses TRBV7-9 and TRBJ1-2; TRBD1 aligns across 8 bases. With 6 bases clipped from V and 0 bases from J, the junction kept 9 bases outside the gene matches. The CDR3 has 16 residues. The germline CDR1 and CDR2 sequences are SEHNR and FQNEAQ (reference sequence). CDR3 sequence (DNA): TGTGCCAGCAGACTAGGACAGGGCTCAGCTAACTATGGCTACACCTTC. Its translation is CASRLGQGSANYGYTF.

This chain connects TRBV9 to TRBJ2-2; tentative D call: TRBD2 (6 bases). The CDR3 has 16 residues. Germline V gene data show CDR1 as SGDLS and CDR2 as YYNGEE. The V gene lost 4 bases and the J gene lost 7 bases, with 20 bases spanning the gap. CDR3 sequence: CASSLGPGGIGGELFF. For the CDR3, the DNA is TGTGCCAGCAGCCTTGGACCCGGGGGAATTGGCGGGGAGCTGTTTTTT.

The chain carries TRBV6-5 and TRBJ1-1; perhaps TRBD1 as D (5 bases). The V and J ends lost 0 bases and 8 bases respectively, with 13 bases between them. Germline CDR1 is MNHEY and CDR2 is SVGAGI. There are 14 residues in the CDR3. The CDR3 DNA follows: TGTGCCAGCAGTTACTCCGGCCGACAGATCGAAGCTTTCTTT. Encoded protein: CASSYSGRQIEAFF.

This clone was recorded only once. The CDR3, as DNA: TGTGCCAGCACCTCGGGCCCGGGGGATCAGCCCCAGCATTTT. Amino acids: CASTSGPGDQPQHF. This chain links TRBV27 with TRBJ1-5, with D perhaps matching TRBD1 (5 bases). CDR3 length: 14 residues. The V gene's germline CDR1 is MNHEY and CDR2 SMNVEV (reference sequence). V shed 7 bases and J shed 5 bases, with 15 bases lying between them.

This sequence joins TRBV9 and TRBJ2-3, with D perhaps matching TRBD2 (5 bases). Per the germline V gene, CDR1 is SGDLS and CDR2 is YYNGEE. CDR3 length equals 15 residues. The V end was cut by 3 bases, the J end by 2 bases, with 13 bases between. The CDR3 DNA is TGTGCCAGCAGCGCATTAGCGTTCCCCACAGATACGCAGTATTTT. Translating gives CASSALAFPTDTQYF.

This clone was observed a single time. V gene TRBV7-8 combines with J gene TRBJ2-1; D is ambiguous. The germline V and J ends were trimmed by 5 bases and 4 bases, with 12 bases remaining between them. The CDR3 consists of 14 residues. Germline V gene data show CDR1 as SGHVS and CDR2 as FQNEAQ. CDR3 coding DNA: TGTGCCAGCAGCCTCACGACACATTACAATGAGCAGTTCTTC. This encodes CASSLTTHYNEQFF.